The 28 T cell receptor beta chains below come from one sample, sequenced in a study of T cell responses to AZD1222 COVID-19 vaccine (dated by TCRdb to the early 2020s). The library was obtained by the immunoSEQ multiplex PCR assay. Drawn from immuneACCESS, this table holds only the in-frame rearrangements with V and J called that TCRdb kept. Clones are partly lost; checked studies trace under half to an unresolved V gene and leave the rest unexplained. This sample is represented by fewer than 85,000 clones; 70% to 90% of them were singletons. The ten largest clones add up to around 5.1% of the sample. Interpreted using the paper, the time point label stands for: about 28 days (+/-7) after the second vaccine dose. The treatment or condition label on this specimen signifies: meningococcal conjugate vaccine given as trial control. This sample comprised peripheral blood, obtained 28 days after the second dose of the MenACWY control vaccine. The receptors were sampled from an adult who received the MenACWY meningococcal vaccine as a control.

The genes are TRBV3-1 (or the pseudogene TRBV3-2) and TRBJ1-6; 10 nucleotides agree with TRBD1. Per the germline V gene, CDR1 is LGHDT and CDR2 is YNNKEL (reference sequence). The ends lost 4 bases at V and 7 bases at J; junction bases unmatched: 4. The CDR3 runs to 15 residues. This CDR3 reads CASSLRTGGNSPLHF. DNA of the CDR3: TGTGCCAGCAGCCTAAGGACAGGGGGAAATTCACCCCTCCACTTT.

The chain uses TRBV9 and TRBJ2-7, with TRBD2 identical over 7 bases. After removal of 0 bases from V and 0 bases from J, the junction contained 6 bases not matched to a gene. CDR1 and CDR2 from the germline V gene are SGDLS and YYNGEE. This CDR3 has 16 residues. The CDR3 here is CASSVGGLLSSYEQYF. CDR3 bases: TGTGCCAGCAGCGTAGGGGGACTATTAAGCTCCTACGAGCAGTACTTC.

The chain recombines TRBV20-1 with TRBJ2-3; D call uncertain. Trimming removed 5 bases at V and 7 bases at J, with 10 bases between. The CDR3 runs to 11 residues. Per the germline V gene, CDR1 is DFQATT and CDR2 is SNEGSKA (reference sequence). CDR3 sequence: CSAPFLNTQYF. CDR3 nucleotides: TGCAGTGCTCCGTTTTTAAATACGCAGTATTTT.

V is TRBV11-3 and J is TRBJ1-6, with 12 bases identical to TRBD1. Trimming at V came to 5 bases and at J to 6 bases, leaving 2 bases not matched to a gene. Germline lookup yields CDR1 SGHNT and CDR2 YENEEA. The CDR3 has 15 residues. CDR3 nucleotide sequence: TGTGCCAGCAGCCCGGGACAGGGGGCTAATTCACCCCTCCACTTT. Its translation is CASSPGQGANSPLHF.

The V gene is TRBV30, the J gene TRBJ1-1; maybe TRBD1 (5 bases). V lost 2 bases, J lost 5 bases, and 12 bases lay in between. This CDR3 contains 13 residues. Germline lookup yields CDR1 GTSNPN and CDR2 SVGIG (reference sequence). CDR3 loop: CAWSMGGRTEAFF. The CDR3 DNA is TGTGCCTGGAGTATGGGGGGGAGGACTGAAGCTTTCTTT.

The rearrangement links TRBV28 to TRBJ2-1, with 9 bases lining up with TRBD2. The CDR3 is 16 amino acids. Germline V gene sequence: CDR1 MDHEN, CDR2 SYDVKM. Unmatched junction bases numbered 7, after V lost 5 bases and J lost 2 bases. CDR3 amino acids: CASSPPPSGTYNEQFF. The CDR3 DNA is TGTGCCAGCAGTCCCCCCCCTAGCGGGACCTACAATGAGCAGTTCTTC.

The chain has TRBV19 and TRBJ2-7; 9 nucleotides agree with TRBD1. This CDR3 contains 15 residues. J gave up 2 bases and V 7 bases, and 9 bases lay outside the gene matches. Germline CDR1 LNHDA, CDR2 SQIVND (reference sequence). The CDR3 DNA sequence: TGTGCCAGTACCAGCGTCGGGACAGGGCCCTACGAGCAGTACTTC. It yields the protein CASTSVGTGPYEQYF.

The CDR3 nucleotides are TGTGCCAGCAGTTTTTCGGGGATTTCGCCCACCGGGGAGCTGTTTTTT. Amino acids: CASSFSGISPTGELFF. The J gene is TRBJ2-2, the V gene TRBV27, with D perhaps TRBD2 (5 bases). Germline assignment: CDR1 MNHEY and CDR2 SMNVEV (reference sequence). This CDR3 comprises 16 residues. The ends were cut back, 3 bases at V and 4 bases at J, with 15 bases in the middle.

J is TRBJ2-7 and V is TRBV28; a weak D match, TRBD2 (6 bases). This CDR3 comprises 17 residues. Per germline, CDR1 MDHEN and CDR2 SYDVKM. Trimming pared 7 bases from V and 0 bases from J, leaving 22 bases between. The CDR3 sequence is CASTPRADSGLSYEQYF. The DNA for the CDR3 is TGTGCCAGCACTCCCAGGGCGGATAGCGGTCTCTCCTACGAGCAGTACTTC.

This clone is a singleton in its sample. This chain uses TRBV27 with TRBJ1-5; TRBD1 matches at 8 bases. The CDR3 is 15 amino acids. The germline V gene has CDR1 MNHEY and CDR2 SMNVEV (reference sequence). Unmatched junction bases numbered 2, after V lost 0 bases and J lost 4 bases. As DNA, the CDR3 is TGTGCCAGCAGTTTATCGGGACAGGAGAATCAGCCCCAGCATTTT. Encoded protein: CASSLSGQENQPQHF.

The gene calls are TRBV24-1 and TRBJ2-3, with 10 bases fitting TRBD2. Germline V gene data show CDR1 as KGHDR and CDR2 as SFDVKD. V shed 2 bases and J 0 bases; nucleotides not matched to a gene: 7. The CDR3 consists of 18 residues. The CDR3 DNA reads as TGTGCCACCAGTGATTACTACCGGACTAGCGGTAGCACAGATACGCAGTATTTT. It translates to CATSDYYRTSGSTDTQYF.

The CDR3 sequence is CAISGRGTEAFF. DNA for the CDR3: TGTGCCATCTCGGGCAGGGGCACTGAAGCTTTCTTT. This chain links TRBV10-3 with TRBJ1-1, with D possibly being TRBD1 (6 bases). The germline CDR1 and CDR2 sequences are ENHRY and SYGVKD. The CDR3 totals 12 residues. V gave up 8 bases and J gave up 4 bases, with 11 bases separating them.

The V call is TRBV28, the J call TRBJ1-1; D is unresolved. Looked up from germline, CDR1 is MDHEN and CDR2 is SYDVKM. The CDR3 contains 13 residues. With 1 base removed from V and 8 bases from J, the gap between germline ends came to 11 bases. CDR3 sequence: CASSLYPAGEAFF. The CDR3 DNA follows: TGTGCCAGCAGTTTATATCCCGCGGGAGAAGCTTTCTTT. Together with reference TRBV28 and TRBJ1-1, the CDR3 gives the full variable domain: DVKVTQSSRYLVKRTGEKVFLECVQDMDHENMFWYRQDPGLGLRLIYFSYDVKMKEKGDIPEGYSVSREKKERFSLILESASTNQTSMYLCASSLYPAGEAFFGQGTRLTVV.

This clone was recorded once. This chain joins TRBV11-2 and TRBJ1-3; tentative D call: TRBD1 (5 bases). The length of the CDR3 is 16 residues. V dropped 2 bases and J dropped 3 bases, with 14 bases sitting between them. Germline values: CDR1 SGHAT, CDR2 FQNNGV. CDR3 loop: CASSLIAGPSGNTIYF. The CDR3 nucleotides read TGTGCCAGCAGCTTAATCGCAGGGCCGAGTGGAAACACCATATATTTT.

A few counts support this clone. V gene TRBV6-5 combines with J gene TRBJ1-4; D call uncertain. Germline CDR1 is MNHEY and CDR2 is SVGAGI. V lost 8 bases and J lost 11, with 15 bases in between. The CDR3 totals 12 residues. CDR3 nucleotide sequence: TGTGCCAGCCGCGGAGCGGCCCTCAAACTGTTTTTT. Protein sequence: CASRGAALKLFF.

The chain has TRBV3-1 (or the pseudogene TRBV3-2) and TRBJ2-2; TRBD1 matches 7 bases. The CDR3 spans 14 residues. Looked up from germline, CDR1 is LGHDT and CDR2 is YNNKEL (reference sequence). V was clipped by 4 bases and J by 6 bases; unmatched bases: 5. Here the CDR3 reads CASSRQGRAGELFF. CDR3 nucleotides: TGTGCCAGCAGCCGACAGGGAAGGGCCGGGGAGCTGTTTTTT.

CDR3 loop: CASSLGTGGGQPQHF. The CDR3 bases are TGCGCCAGCAGCTTGGGGACAGGGGGCGGTCAGCCCCAGCATTTT. The V gene is TRBV5-1, the J gene TRBJ1-5; 11 nucleotides match TRBD1. CDR1 is SGHRS and CDR2 is YFSETQ in the germline V gene. The V and J ends lost 0 bases and 6 bases, in that order; junction bases with no gene match: 2. There are 15 residues in the CDR3. Complete variable domain (other parts from reference TRBV5-1 and TRBJ1-5): KAGVTQTPRYLIKTRGQQVTLSCSPISGHRSVSWYQQTPGQGLQFLFEYFSETQRNKGNFPGRFSGRQFSNSRSEMNVSTLELGDSALYLCASSLGTGGGQPQHFGDGTRLSIL.

This clone was seen once. The rearrangement uses TRBV2 and TRBJ2-7; the match to TRBD1 covers 7 bases. Germline V gene data show CDR1 as SNHLY and CDR2 as FYNNEI. The V gene end was trimmed by 6 bases and the J gene end by 0 bases; junction bases not matched to a gene: 5. This CDR3 has 14 residues. The CDR3: CASSLTGSSYEQYF. The CDR3 DNA follows: TGTGCCAGCAGCTTGACAGGGAGCTCCTACGAGCAGTACTTC.

The rearrangement uses TRBV11-3 and TRBJ1-1; D not certain. CDR3 length: 13 residues. With 4 bases removed from V and 4 bases from J, the gap between germline ends came to 10 bases. Germline V gives CDR1 SGHNT, CDR2 YENEEA. CDR3: CASSSSVATEAFF. Written as DNA, the CDR3 is TGTGCCAGCAGCTCCAGCGTGGCCACTGAAGCTTTCTTT.

This chain uses TRBV12-3 or TRBV12-4 with TRBJ1-5, with unresolved D. This CDR3 contains 13 residues. V lost 3 bases and J lost 3, with 6 bases in between. The DNA of the CDR3 is TGTGCCAGCAGTTTTGGGTACAATCAGCCCCAGCATTTT. It translates to CASSFGYNQPQHF.

V gene TRBV11-2 combines with J gene TRBJ2-5, with TRBD2 matching over 13 bases. This CDR3 is 17 amino acids long. With 5 bases clipped from V and 6 bases from J, the junction kept 12 bases outside the gene matches. Germline assignment: CDR1 SGHAT and CDR2 FQNNGV. This CDR3 reads CASSIGLAGELGKTQYF. The CDR3 region has the DNA TGTGCCAGCAGCATCGGACTAGCGGGAGAATTAGGAAAGACCCAGTACTTC.

The chain joins TRBV6-5 to TRBJ2-7; 12 positions match TRBD2. CDR3 size: 16 residues. The germline CDR1 and CDR2 sequences are MNHEY and SVGAGI. The junction had 4 bases not matched to a gene; V was cut back by 0 bases and J by 4 bases. CDR3: CASSYSSTSGGYEQYF. DNA for the CDR3: TGTGCCAGCAGTTACTCTTCGACTAGCGGGGGTTACGAGCAGTACTTC.

V gene TRBV27 combines with J gene TRBJ2-2; D might be TRBD1 (5 bases). The CDR3 length is 15 residues. V shed 4 bases and J shed 0 bases, with 9 bases lying between them. CDR1 and CDR2 from the germline V gene are MNHEY and SMNVEV (reference sequence). DNA for the CDR3: TGTGCCAGCAGTTCAGACAGTTCGAACACCGGGGAGCTGTTTTTT. Residues: CASSSDSSNTGELFF.

V and J are TRBV5-6 and TRBJ1-3; D ambiguous. V lost 2 bases to trimming and J lost 4 bases, with 7 bases between them. Germline V lookup: CDR1 SGHDT, CDR2 YYEEEE. The CDR3 runs to 13 residues. For the CDR3, the DNA is TGTGCCAGCAGCTTCTTTACGGGAAACACCATATATTTT. Its protein is CASSFFTGNTIYF.

The chain joins TRBV5-1 to TRBJ2-7; 9 bases line up with TRBD1. Losses at the gene ends were 4 bases for V and 4 bases for J; bases not matched to a gene: 6. The CDR3 runs to 14 residues. The germline V gene encodes CDR1 SGHRS and CDR2 YFSETQ. Here the CDR3 DNA reads TGCGCCAGCAGCAGTACAGGGGGCGAATACGAGCAGTACTTC. This sequence encodes CASSSTGGEYEQYF.

The V and J genes are TRBV5-4 and TRBJ2-3, with no clear D. The CDR3 spans 14 residues. Germline CDR1 and CDR2: SGHNT and YYREEE (reference sequence). V lost 2 bases, J lost 4 bases, and 11 bases lay in between. The CDR3 reads CASSFLEHADTQYF. The CDR3 region has the DNA TGTGCCAGCAGCTTCCTAGAGCACGCAGATACGCAGTATTTT. Together with reference TRBV5-4 and TRBJ2-3, the CDR3 gives the full variable domain: ETGVTQSPTHLIKTRGQQVTLRCSSQSGHNTVSWYQQALGQGPQFIFQYYREEENGRGNFPPRFSGLQFPNYSSELNVNALELDDSALYLCASSFLEHADTQYFGPGTRLTVL.

The V call is TRBV28, the J call TRBJ2-7; D unclear. The CDR3 has 14 amino acids. The V end was cut by 4 bases, the J end by 12 bases, with 22 bases between. Germline loops: CDR1 MDHEN, CDR2 SYDVKM. In DNA form, the CDR3 reads TGTGCCAGCAGTTCCCAACGTAACACTCTATGGGGGTACTTC. It specifies CASSSQRNTLWGYF.

This chain uses TRBV28 with TRBJ2-3; 16 nucleotides align to TRBD2. The CDR3 runs to 22 residues. The germline CDR1 and CDR2 sequences are MDHEN and SYDVKM. V gave up 6 bases and J gave up 1 base; unmatched junction bases: 19. In nucleotides, the CDR3 is TGTGCCAGCAGATCTATACTCCCCTTGGGACTAGCGGGGGGGCGATGCACAGATACGCAGTATTTT. This codes for CASRSILPLGLAGGRCTDTQYF.